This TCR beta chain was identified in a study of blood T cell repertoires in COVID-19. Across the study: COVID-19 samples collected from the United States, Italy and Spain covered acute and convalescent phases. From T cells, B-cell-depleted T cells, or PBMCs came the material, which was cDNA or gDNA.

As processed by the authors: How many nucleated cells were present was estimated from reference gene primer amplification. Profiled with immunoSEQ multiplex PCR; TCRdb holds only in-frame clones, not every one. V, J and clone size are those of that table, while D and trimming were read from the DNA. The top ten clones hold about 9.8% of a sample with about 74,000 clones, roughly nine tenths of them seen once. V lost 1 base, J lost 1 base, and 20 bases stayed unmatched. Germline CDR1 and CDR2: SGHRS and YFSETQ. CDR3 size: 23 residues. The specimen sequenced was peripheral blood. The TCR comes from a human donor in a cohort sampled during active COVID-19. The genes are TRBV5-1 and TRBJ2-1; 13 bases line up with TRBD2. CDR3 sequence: CASSLPDGLRGTSGKASYNEQFF. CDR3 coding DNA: TGCGCCAGCAGCTTGCCGGACGGGCTAAGGGGGACTAGCGGGAAGGCGTCCTACAATGAGCAGTTCTTC.